A selection of T cell receptor beta chains follows, all from one sample in a study of post-analysis software for immune sequencing data. A single record per CDR3 protein comes from TCRdb applying MiXCR to the PCR reads. Of 650,000 to 850,000 distinct CDR3 sequences listed, 53% are singletons. Source material: blood. The origin of the receptors is a girl aged 10 to 17 with multiple sclerosis. CDR3s include the opening cysteine and the closing phenylalanine or tryptophan. Clone size appears in some rows only: once, few, many, or a class for an expanded clone.

cdr3_aa v_call clone_size cdr3_length j_call
CASSPRRETGELFF TRBV11-2 - 14 TRBJ2-2
CASSRGLAGSDTQYF TRBV6-5 many 15 TRBJ2-3
CASSAGRDYEQYF TRBV7-9 - 13 TRBJ2-7
CASRSGVHEQYF TRBV5-1 - 12 TRBJ2-7
CASSPTGNDKLFF TRBV18 once 13 TRBJ1-4
CSAREGGMRYNEQFF TRBV20-1 few 15 TRBJ2-1
CASSAFGGFGNQPQHF TRBV6-1 - 16 TRBJ1-5
CASSATHSTDTQYF TRBV7-6 - 14 TRBJ2-3
CASSLRVRETQYF TRBV12-3/TRBV12-4 many 13 TRBJ2-5
CASSYSGQGANEQYF TRBV6-5 - 15 -
CASSFGAGALPWNEQFF TRBV12-3/TRBV12-4 - 17 TRBJ2-1